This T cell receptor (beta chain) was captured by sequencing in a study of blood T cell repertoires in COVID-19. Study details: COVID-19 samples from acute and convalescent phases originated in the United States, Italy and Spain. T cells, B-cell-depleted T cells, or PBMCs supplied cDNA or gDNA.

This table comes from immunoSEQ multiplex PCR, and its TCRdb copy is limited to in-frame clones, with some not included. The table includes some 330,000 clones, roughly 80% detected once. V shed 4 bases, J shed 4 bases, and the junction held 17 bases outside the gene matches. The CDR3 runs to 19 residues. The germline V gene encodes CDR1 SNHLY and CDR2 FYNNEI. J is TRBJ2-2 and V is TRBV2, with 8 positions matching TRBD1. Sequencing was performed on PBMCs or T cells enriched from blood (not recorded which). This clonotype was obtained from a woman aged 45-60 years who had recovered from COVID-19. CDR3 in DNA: TGTGCCAGCAGTGCAAATTTCGGACAGGGCTTGGTACGCACCGGGGAGCTGTTTTTT. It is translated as CASSANFGQGLVRTGELFF. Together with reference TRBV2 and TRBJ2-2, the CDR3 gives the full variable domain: EPEVTQTPSHQVTQMGQEVILRCVPISNHLYFYWYRQILGQKVEFLVSFYNNEISEKSEIFDDQFSVERPDGSNFTLKIRSTKLEDSAMYFCASSANFGQGLVRTGELFFGEGSRLTVL.